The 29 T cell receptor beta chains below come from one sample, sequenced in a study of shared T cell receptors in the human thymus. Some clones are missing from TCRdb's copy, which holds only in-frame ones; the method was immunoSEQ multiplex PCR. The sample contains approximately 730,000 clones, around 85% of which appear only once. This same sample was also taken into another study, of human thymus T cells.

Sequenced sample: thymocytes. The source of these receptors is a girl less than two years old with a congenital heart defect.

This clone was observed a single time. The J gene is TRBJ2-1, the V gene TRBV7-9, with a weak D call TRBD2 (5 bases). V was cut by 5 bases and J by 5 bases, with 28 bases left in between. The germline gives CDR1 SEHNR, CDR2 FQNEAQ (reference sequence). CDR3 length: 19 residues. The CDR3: CASSPVPTPPRVDHNEQFF. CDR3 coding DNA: TGTGCCAGCAGCCCTGTCCCAACGCCCCCGAGGGTAGACCACAATGAGCAGTTCTTC. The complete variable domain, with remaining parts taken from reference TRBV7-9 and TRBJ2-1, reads DTGVSQNPRHKITKRGQNVTFRCDPISEHNRLYWYRQTLGQGPEFLTYFQNEAQLEKSRLLSDRFSAERPKGSFSTLEIQRTEQGDSAMYLCASSPVPTPPRVDHNEQFFGPGTRLTVL.

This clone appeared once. Here the CDR3 reads CATSRVSGPSSGNTIYF. For the CDR3, the DNA is TGTGCCACCAGCAGAGTTAGCGGGCCTTCATCTGGAAACACCATATATTTT. This chain joins TRBV15 and TRBJ1-3; D is ambiguous. The V gene lost 1 base and the J gene lost 1 base, with 14 bases spanning the gap. CDR3 length equals 17 residues. Germline V lookup: CDR1 LNHNV, CDR2 YYDKDF (reference sequence). Full variable domain (missing parts from reference TRBV15 and TRBJ1-3): DAMVIQNPRYQVTQFGKPVTLSCSQTLNHNVMYWYQQKSSQAPKLLFHYYDKDFNNEADTPDNFQSRRPNTSFCFLDIRSPGLGDTAMYLCATSRVSGPSSGNTIYFGEGSWLTVV.

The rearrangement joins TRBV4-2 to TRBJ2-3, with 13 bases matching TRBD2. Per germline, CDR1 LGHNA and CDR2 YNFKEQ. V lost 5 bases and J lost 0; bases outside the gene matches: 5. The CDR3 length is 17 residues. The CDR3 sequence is CASSATSGGASTDTQYF. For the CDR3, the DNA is TGTGCCAGCAGCGCCACTAGCGGGGGGGCTAGCACAGATACGCAGTATTTT.

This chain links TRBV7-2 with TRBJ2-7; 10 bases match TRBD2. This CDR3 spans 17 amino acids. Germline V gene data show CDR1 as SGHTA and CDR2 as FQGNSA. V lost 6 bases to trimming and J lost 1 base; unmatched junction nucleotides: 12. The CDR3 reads CASRQEGLAGESYEQYF. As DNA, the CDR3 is TGTGCCAGCAGACAAGAAGGCCTAGCGGGGGAATCCTACGAGCAGTACTTC.

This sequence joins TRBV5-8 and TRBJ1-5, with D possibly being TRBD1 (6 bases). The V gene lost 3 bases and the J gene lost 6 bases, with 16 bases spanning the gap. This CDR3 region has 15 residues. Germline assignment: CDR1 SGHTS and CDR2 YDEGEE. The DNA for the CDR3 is TGTGCCAGCAGCTGGGGCAGGGGCAGGGCTCAGCCCCAGCATTTT. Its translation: CASSWGRGRAQPQHF. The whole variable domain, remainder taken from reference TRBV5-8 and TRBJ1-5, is EAGVTQSPTHLIKTRGQQATLRCSPISGHTSVYWYQQALGLGLQFLLWYDEGEERNRGNFPPRFSGRQFPNYSSELNVNALELEDSALYLCASSWGRGRAQPQHFGDGTRLSIL.

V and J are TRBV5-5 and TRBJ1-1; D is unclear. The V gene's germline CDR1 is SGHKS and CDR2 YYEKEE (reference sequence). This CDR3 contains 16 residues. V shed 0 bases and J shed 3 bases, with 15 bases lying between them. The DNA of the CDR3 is TGTGCCAGCAGCTTGGCCCTACTGGGAGATGACACTGAAGCTTTCTTT. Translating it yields CASSLALLGDDTEAFF.

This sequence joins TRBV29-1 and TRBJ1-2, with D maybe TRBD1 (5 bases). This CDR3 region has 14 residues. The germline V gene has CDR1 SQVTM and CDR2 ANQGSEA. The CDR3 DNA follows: TGCAGATCGAAGGGGCAGGCCCCTAACTATGGCTACACCTTC. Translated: CRSKGQAPNYGYTF.

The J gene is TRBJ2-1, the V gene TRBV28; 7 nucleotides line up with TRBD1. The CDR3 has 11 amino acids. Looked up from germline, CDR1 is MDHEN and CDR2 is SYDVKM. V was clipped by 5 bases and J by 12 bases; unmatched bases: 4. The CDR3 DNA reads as TGTGCCAGCAGTGACAGGGTGGGGCAGTTCTTC. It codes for CASSDRVGQFF.

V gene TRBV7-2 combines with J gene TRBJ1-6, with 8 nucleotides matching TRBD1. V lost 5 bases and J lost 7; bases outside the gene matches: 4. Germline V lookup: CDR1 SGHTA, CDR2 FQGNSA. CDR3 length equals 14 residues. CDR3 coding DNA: TGTGCCAGCAGCCGGGACAGGCCCAATTCACCCCTCCACTTT. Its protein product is CASSRDRPNSPLHF.

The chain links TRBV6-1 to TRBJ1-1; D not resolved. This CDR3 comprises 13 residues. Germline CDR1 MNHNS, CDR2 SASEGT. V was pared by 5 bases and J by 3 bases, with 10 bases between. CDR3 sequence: CASSKTRYTEAFF. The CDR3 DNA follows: TGTGCCAGCAGTAAAACTCGTTACACTGAAGCTTTCTTT.

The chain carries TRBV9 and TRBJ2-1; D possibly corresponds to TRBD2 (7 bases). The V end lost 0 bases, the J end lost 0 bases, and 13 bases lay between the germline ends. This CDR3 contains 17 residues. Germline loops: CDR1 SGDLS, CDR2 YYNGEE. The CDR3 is CASSVVEGGGSYNEQFF. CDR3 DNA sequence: TGTGCCAGCAGCGTAGTCGAAGGGGGGGGCTCCTACAATGAGCAGTTCTTC.

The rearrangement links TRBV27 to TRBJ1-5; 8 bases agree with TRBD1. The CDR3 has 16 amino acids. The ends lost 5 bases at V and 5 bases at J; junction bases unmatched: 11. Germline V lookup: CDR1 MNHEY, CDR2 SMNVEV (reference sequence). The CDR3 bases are TGTGCCAGCAGTCCCTTACAGGGGACAGGAGATCAGCCCCAGCATTTT. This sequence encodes CASSPLQGTGDQPQHF.

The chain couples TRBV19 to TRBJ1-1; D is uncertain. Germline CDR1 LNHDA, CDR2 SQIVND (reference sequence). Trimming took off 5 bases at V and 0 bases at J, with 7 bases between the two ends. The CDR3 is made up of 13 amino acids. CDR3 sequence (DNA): TGTGCCAGTAGTGAGGGTGTGAACACTGAAGCTTTCTTT. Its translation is CASSEGVNTEAFF.

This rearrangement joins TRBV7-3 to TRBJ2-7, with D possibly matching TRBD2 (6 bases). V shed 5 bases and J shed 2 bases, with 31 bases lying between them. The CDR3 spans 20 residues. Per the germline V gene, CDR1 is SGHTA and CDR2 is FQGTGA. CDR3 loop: CASSPTGTRVGQRFTYEQYF. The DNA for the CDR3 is TGTGCCAGCAGCCCGACCGGGACTCGCGTCGGGCAGCGTTTTACCTACGAGCAGTACTTC.

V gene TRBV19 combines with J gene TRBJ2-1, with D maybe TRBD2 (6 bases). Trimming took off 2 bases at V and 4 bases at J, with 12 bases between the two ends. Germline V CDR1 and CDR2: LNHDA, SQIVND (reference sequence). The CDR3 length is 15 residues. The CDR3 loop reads CASSIFVGGYNEQFF. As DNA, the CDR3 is TGTGCCAGTAGTATATTTGTGGGGGGATACAATGAGCAGTTCTTC.

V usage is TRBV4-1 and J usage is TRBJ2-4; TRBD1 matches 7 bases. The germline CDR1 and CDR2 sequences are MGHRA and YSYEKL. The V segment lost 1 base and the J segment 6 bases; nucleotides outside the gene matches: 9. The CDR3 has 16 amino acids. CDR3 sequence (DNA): TGCGCCAGCAGCCAAGGGTCTCTAGGGGACAGAAACATTCAGTACTTC. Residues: CASSQGSLGDRNIQYF.

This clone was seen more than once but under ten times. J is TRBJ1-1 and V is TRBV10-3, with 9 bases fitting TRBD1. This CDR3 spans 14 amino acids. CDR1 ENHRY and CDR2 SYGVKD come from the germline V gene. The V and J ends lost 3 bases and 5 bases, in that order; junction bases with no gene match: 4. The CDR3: CAISERTGDTEAFF. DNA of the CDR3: TGTGCCATCAGTGAACGGACAGGGGATACTGAAGCTTTCTTT.

CDR3 amino acids: CASSQGGREPQDANTGELFF. As DNA, the CDR3 is TGTGCCAGCAGCCAGGGAGGGAGAGAGCCACAGGACGCGAACACCGGGGAGCTGTTTTTT. The rearrangement uses TRBV14 and TRBJ2-2, with 7 bases identical to TRBD2. Germline CDR1 SGHDN, CDR2 FVKESK. This CDR3 has 20 residues. V lost 3 bases to trimming and J lost 0 bases; unmatched junction nucleotides: 16. The entire variable domain, with the rest obtained from reference TRBV14 and TRBJ2-2, is as follows: EAGVTQFPSHSVIEKGQTVTLRCDPISGHDNLYWYRRVMGKEIKFLLHFVKESKQDESGMPNNRFLAERTGGTYSTLKVQPAELEDSGVYFCASSQGGREPQDANTGELFFGEGSRLTVL.

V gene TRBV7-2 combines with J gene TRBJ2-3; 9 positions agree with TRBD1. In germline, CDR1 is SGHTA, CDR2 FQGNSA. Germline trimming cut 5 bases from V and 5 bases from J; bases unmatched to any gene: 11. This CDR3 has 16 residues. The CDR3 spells CASSLHRDREGDTQYF. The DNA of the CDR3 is TGTGCCAGCAGCCTGCACCGGGACAGGGAAGGAGATACGCAGTATTTT.

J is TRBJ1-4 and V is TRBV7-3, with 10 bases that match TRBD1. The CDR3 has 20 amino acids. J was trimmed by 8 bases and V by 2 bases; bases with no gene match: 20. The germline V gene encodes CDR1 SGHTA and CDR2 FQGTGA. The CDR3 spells CASSLHCPTGGRVVSEKLFF. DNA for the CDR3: TGTGCCAGCAGCTTACACTGCCCGACAGGGGGCCGTGTGGTTTCGGAAAAACTGTTTTTT.

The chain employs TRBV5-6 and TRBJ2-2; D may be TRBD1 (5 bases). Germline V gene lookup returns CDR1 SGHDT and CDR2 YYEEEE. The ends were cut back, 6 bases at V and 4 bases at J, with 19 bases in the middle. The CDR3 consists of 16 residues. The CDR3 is CASTLSVGLLTGELFF. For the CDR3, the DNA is TGTGCCAGCACCCTTTCTGTGGGGCTCCTCACCGGGGAGCTGTTTTTT.

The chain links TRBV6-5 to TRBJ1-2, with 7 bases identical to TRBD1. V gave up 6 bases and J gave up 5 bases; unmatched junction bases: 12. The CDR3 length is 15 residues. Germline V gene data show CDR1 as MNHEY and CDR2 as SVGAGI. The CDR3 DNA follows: TGTGCCAGCAGGACCTACAGGGGCTTAGGTTATGGCTACACCTTC. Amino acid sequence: CASRTYRGLGYGYTF.

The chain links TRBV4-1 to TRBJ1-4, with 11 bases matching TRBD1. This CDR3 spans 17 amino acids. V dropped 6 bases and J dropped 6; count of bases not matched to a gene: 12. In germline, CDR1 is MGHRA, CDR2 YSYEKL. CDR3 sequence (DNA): TGCGCCAGCAGTCAGGACAGGGGGCTGGTACCTGATGAAAAACTGTTTTTT. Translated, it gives CASSQDRGLVPDEKLFF.

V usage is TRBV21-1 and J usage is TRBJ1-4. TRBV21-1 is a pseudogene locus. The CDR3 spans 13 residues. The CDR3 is CASSNGGNEKLFF. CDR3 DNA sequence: TGTGCCAGCAGCAATGGCGGGAATGAAAAACTGTTTTTT.

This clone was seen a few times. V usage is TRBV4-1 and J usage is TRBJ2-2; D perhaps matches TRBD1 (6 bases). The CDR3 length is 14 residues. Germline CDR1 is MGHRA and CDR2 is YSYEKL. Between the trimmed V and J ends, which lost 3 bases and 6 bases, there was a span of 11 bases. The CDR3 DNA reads TGCGCCAGCAGCCACCATACAGGGTCCGGGGAGCTGTTTTTT. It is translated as CASSHHTGSGELFF.

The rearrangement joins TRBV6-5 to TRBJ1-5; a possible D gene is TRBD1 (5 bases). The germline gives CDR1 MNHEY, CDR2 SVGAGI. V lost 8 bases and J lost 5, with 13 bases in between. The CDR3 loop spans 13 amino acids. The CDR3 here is CASQESGDQPQHF. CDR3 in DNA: TGTGCCAGCCAAGAGTCGGGGGATCAGCCCCAGCATTTT.

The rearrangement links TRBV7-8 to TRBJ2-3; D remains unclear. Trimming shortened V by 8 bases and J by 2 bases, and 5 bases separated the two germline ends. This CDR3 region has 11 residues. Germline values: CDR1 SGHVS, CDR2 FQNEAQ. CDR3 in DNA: TGTGCCAGCTCTGTCACAGATACGCAGTATTTT. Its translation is CASSVTDTQYF. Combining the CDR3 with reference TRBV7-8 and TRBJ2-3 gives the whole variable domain GAGVSQSPRYKVAKRGQDVALRCDPISGHVSLFWYQQALGQGPEFLTYFQNEAQLDKSGLPSDRFFAERPEGSVSTLKIQRTQQEDSAVYLCASSVTDTQYFGPGTRLTVL.

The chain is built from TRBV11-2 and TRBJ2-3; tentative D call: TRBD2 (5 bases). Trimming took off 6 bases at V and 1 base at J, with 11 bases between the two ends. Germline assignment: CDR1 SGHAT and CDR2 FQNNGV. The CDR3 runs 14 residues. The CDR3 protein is CASSLDWGTDTQYF. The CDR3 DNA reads TGTGCCAGCAGTTTGGACTGGGGCACAGATACGCAGTATTTT.

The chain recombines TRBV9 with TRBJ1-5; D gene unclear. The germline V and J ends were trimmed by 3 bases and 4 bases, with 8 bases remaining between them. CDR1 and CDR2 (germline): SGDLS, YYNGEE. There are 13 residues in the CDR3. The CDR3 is CASSASRNQPQHF. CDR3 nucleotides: TGTGCCAGCAGCGCCTCGAGGAATCAGCCCCAGCATTTT.